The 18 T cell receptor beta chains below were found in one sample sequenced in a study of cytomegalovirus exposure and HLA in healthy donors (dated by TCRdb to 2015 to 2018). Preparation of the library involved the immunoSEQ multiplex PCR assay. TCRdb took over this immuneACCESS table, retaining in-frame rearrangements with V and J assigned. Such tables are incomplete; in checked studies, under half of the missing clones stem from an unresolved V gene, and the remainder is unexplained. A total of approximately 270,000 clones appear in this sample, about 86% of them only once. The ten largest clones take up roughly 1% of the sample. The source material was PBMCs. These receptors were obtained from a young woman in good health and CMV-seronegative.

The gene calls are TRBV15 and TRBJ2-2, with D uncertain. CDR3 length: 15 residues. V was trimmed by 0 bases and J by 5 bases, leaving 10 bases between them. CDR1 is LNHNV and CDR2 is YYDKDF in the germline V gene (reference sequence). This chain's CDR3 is CATSRDKLVTGELFF. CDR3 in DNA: TGTGCCACCAGCAGAGACAAGTTAGTGACCGGGGAGCTGTTTTTT.

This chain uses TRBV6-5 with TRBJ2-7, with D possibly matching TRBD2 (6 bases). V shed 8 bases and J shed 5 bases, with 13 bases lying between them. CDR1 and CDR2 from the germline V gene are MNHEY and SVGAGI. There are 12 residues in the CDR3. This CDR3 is CASGPGRHEQYF. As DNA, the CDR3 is TGTGCCAGCGGACCCGGGAGACACGAGCAGTACTTC.

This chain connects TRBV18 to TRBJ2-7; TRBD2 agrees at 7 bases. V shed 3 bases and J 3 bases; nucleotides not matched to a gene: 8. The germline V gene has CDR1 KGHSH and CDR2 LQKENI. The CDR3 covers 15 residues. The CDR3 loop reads CASSPGGRSNYEQYF. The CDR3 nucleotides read TGTGCCAGCTCACCCGGCGGGAGAAGCAACTACGAGCAGTACTTC.

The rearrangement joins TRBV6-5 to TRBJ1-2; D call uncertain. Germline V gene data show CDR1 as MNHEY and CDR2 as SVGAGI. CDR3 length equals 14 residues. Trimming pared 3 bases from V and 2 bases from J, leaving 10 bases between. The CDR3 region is CASSYRPVNYGYTF. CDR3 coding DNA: TGTGCCAGCAGTTATCGTCCAGTCAACTATGGCTACACCTTC.

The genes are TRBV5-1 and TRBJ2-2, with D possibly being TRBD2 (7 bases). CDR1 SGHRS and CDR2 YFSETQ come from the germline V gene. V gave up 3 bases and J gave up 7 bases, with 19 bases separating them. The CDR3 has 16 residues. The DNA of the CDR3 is TGCGCCAGCAGCTCCAGACTGACTAGCAGGGGCGGGGAGCTGTTTTTT. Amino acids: CASSSRLTSRGGELFF.

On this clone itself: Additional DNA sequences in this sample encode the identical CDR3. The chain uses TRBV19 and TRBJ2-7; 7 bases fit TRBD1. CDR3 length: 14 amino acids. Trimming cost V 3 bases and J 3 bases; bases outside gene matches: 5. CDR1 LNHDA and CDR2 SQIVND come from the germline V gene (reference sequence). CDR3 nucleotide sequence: TGTGCCAGTAGTATCCCGGGACAGAACTACGAGCAGTACTTC. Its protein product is CASSIPGQNYEQYF. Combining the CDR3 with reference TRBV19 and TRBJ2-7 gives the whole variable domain DGGITQSPKYLFRKEGQNVTLSCEQNLNHDAMYWYRQDPGQGLRLIYYSQIVNDFQKGDIAEGYSVSREKKESFPLTVTSAQKNPTAFYLCASSIPGQNYEQYFGPGTRLTVT.

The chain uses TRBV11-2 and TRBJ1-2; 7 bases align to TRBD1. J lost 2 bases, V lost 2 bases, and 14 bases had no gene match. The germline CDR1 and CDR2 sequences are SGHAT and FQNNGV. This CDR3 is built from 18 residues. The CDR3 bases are TGTGCCAGCAGCTTAATCACACCATCGACAGGGCCGAACTATGGCTACACCTTC. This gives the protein CASSLITPSTGPNYGYTF.

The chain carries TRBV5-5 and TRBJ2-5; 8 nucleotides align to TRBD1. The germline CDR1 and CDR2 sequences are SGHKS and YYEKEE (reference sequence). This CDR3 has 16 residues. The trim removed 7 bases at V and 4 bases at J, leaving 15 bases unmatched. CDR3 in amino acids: CASATSSTGGRETQYF. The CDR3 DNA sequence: TGTGCCAGCGCAACCTCCTCAACAGGGGGACGAGAGACCCAGTACTTC.

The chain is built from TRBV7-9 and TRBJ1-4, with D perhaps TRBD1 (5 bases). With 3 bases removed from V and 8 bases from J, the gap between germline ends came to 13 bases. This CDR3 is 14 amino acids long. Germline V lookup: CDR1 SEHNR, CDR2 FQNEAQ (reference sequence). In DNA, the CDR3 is TGTGCCAGCAGCTTGAGGACAAAAGGCGAAAAACTGTTTTTT. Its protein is CASSLRTKGEKLFF.

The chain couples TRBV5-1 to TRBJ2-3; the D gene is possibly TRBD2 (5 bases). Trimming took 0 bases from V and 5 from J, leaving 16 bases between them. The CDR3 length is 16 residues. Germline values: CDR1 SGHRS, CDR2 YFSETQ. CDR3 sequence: CASSLADHAAGDTQYF. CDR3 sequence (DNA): TGCGCCAGCAGCTTGGCCGATCACGCCGCGGGAGATACGCAGTATTTT.

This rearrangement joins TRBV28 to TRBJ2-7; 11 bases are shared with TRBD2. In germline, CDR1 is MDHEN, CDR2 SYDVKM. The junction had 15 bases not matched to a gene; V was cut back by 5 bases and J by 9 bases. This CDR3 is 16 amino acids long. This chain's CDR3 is CASSGGGLAGGRRQYF. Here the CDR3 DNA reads TGTGCCAGCAGTGGAGGAGGGCTAGCGGGGGGCCGGCGGCAGTACTTC.

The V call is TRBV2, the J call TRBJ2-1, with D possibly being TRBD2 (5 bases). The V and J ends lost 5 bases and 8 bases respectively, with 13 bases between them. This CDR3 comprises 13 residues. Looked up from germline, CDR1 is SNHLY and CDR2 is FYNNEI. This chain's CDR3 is CASSRRPGYEQFF. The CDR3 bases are TGTGCCAGCAGTAGGAGGCCTGGCTATGAGCAGTTCTTC.

CDR3 loop: CASSAGPGGAETQYF. In DNA form, the CDR3 reads TGCGCCAGCAGCGCAGGACCAGGCGGGGCGGAGACCCAGTACTTC. This chain uses TRBV4-1 with TRBJ2-5; a weak D match, TRBD2 (6 bases). The germline gives CDR1 MGHRA, CDR2 YSYEKL. The CDR3 contains 15 residues. Trimming removed 5 bases from V and 5 bases from J, with 18 bases in between.

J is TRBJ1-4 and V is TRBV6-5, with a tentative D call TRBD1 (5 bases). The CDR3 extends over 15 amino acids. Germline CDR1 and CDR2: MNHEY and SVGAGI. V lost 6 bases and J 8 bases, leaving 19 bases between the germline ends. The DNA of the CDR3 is TGTGCCAGCAGGTCTCCGACGGGAGGGGTCGAAAAACTGTTTTTT. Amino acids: CASRSPTGGVEKLFF.

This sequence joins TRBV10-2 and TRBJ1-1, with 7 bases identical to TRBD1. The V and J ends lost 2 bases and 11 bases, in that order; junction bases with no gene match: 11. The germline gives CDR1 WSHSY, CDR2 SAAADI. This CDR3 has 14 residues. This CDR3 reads CASSERGDRTAAFF. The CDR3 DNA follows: TGCGCCAGCAGTGAGAGAGGGGACAGAACCGCCGCTTTCTTT.

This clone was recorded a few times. For the CDR3, the DNA is TGCAGCTTTCGACAGGGGGCAGACTATGGCTACACCTTC. This gives the protein CSFRQGADYGYTF. The chain combines TRBV29-1 with TRBJ1-2; 10 bases map to TRBD1. The ends lost 8 bases at V and 3 bases at J; junction bases unmatched: 6. Germline V CDR1 and CDR2: SQVTM, ANQGSEA. CDR3 length equals 13 residues.

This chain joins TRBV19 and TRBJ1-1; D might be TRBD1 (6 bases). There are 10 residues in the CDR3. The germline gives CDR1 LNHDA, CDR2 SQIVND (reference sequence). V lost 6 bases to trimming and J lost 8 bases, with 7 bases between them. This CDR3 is CASSQGEAFF. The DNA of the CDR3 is TGTGCCAGTAGCCAGGGGGAAGCTTTCTTT.

The CDR3 spells CASRPTGGYGYTF. CDR3 nucleotides: TGTGCCAGTAGGCCCACAGGGGGCTATGGCTACACCTTC. This sequence joins TRBV19 and TRBJ1-2; 8 bases match TRBD1. Germline CDR1 and CDR2: LNHDA and SQIVND (reference sequence). The J segment lost 4 bases and the V segment lost 6 bases, leaving 4 bases of the junction unmatched. The CDR3 spans 13 residues.